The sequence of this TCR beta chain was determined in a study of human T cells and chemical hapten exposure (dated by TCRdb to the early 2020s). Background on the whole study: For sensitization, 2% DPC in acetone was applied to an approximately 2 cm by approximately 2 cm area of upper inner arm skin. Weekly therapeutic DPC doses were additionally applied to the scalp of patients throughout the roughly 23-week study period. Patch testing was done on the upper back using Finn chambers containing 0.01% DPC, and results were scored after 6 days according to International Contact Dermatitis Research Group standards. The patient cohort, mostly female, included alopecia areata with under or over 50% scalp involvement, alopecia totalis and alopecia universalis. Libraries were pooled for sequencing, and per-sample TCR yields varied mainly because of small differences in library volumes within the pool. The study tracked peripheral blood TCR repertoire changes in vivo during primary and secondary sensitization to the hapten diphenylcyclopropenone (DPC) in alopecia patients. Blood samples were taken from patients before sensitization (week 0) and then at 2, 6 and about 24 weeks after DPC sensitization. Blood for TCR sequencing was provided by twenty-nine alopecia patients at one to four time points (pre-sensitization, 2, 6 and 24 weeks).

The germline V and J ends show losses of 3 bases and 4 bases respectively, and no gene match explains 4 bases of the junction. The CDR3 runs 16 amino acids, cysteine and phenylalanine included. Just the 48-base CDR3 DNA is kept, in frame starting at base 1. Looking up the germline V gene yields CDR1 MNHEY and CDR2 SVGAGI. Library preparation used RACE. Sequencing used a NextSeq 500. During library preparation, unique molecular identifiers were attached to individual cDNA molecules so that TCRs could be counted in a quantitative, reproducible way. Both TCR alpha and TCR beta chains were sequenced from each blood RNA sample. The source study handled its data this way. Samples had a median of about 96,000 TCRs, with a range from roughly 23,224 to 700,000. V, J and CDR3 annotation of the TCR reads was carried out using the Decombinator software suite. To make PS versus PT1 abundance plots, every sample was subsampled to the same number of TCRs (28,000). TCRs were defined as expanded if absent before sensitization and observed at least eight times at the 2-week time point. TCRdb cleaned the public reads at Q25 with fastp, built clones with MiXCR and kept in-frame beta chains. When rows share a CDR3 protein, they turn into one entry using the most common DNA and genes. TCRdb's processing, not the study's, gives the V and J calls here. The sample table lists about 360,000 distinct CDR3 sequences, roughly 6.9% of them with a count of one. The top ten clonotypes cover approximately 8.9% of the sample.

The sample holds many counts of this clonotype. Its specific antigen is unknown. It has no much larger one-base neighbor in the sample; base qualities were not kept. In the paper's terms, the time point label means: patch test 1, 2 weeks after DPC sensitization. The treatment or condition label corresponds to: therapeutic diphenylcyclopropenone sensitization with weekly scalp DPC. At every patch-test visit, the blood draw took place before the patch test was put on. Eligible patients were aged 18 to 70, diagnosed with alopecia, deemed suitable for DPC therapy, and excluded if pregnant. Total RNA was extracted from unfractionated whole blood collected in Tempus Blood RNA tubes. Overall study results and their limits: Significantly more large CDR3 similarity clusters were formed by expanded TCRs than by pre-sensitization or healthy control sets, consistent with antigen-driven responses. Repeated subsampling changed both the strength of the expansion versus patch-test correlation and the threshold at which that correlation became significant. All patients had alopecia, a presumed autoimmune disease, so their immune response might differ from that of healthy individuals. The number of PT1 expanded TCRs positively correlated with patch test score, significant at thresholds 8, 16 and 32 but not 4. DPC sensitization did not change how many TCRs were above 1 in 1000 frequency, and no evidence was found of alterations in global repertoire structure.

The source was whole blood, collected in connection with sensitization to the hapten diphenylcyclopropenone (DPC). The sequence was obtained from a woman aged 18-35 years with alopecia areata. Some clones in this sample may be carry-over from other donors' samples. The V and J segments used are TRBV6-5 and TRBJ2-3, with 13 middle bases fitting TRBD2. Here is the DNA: TGTGCCAGCAGTTATGGACTAGCGGGGGAGGCAGATACGCAGTATTTT. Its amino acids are CASSYGLAGEADTQYF.